The clone carrying this TCR beta chain came up once. Its cognate antigen is unknown. This record belongs to a study of glioma-infiltrating T cells after dendritic cell vaccination. Study context: Autologous tumor lysate-pulsed dendritic cell vaccination was given between about 2003 and 2013. Dendritic cell vaccine was injected intradermally three times, biweekly. Study outcomes and limitations: Few patients contributed both blood and tumor specimens.

Primers: 60 V beta forward and 13 J beta reverse. Data came from immunoSEQ multiplex PCR; TCRdb stores just in-frame clones and leaves some out. Of about 67,000 clones in the sample, approximately 80% were seen once. Germline V gene data show CDR1 as SQVTM and CDR2 as ANQGSEA. This CDR3 spans 13 amino acids. The germline V and J ends were trimmed by 5 bases and 8 bases, with 15 bases remaining between them. This chain connects TRBV29-1 to TRBJ1-4, with D maybe TRBD1 (5 bases). The specimen was blood, collected before dendritic cell vaccination. This receptor was identified in a human donor with glioblastoma. CDR3 coding DNA: TGCAGCGTTAGTCAGGGATTTGGAGAAAAACTGTTTTTT. Translation: CSVSQGFGEKLFF.